The 30 T cell receptor beta chains reported below all come from one sample, sequenced in a study of cytomegalovirus exposure and HLA in healthy donors. PCR primers comprised 60 Vbeta and 13 Jbeta primers. Sequencing was performed with immunoSEQ multiplex PCR; in TCRdb, only in-frame clones are kept and a portion is missing. The sample lists about 130,000 clones, 83% occurring once. The specimen sequenced was PBMCs. The receptors here all came from a woman between 35 and 50 years old in good health and CMV-seropositive.

A few counts support this clone. The V gene is TRBV27, the J gene TRBJ2-7, with 13 nucleotides matching TRBD2. In germline, CDR1 is MNHEY, CDR2 SMNVEV (reference sequence). This CDR3 contains 15 residues. V lost 5 bases, J lost 3 bases, and 4 bases stayed unmatched. The CDR3 loop reads CASSATSGRVYEQYF. CDR3 nucleotide sequence: TGTGCCAGCAGTGCAACTAGCGGGAGGGTCTACGAGCAGTACTTC.

This chain links TRBV19 with TRBJ1-5; tentatively, D is TRBD1 (6 bases). Deletions cut 8 bases from V and 3 bases from J, with 14 bases between. The CDR3 runs to 14 residues. Germline CDR1 and CDR2: LNHDA and SQIVND (reference sequence). The CDR3 nucleotides read TGTGCCAGTCTTGCTACAGGGTCCAATCAGCCCCAGCATTTT. Translated: CASLATGSNQPQHF.

This chain uses TRBV6-6 with TRBJ2-7; D might be TRBD2 (5 bases). Per germline, CDR1 MNHNY and CDR2 SVGAGI (reference sequence). The length of the CDR3 is 14 residues. The V and J ends lost 0 bases and 0 bases respectively, with 6 bases between them. In DNA form, the CDR3 reads TGTGCCAGCAGTTACTCCCGGGGCTCCTACGAGCAGTACTTC. This codes for CASSYSRGSYEQYF.

In the case of this clone: This CDR3 is also generated by other DNA sequences in the sample. The gene calls are TRBV5-1 and TRBJ2-1, with D perhaps TRBD1 or TRBD2 (6 bases each). This CDR3 is built from 17 residues. V dropped 4 bases and J dropped 0 bases, with 17 bases sitting between them. Germline V CDR1 and CDR2: SGHRS, YFSETQ. The DNA for the CDR3 is TGCGCCAGCAGCCTGGGGGCCGGGAGTGGCTCCTACAATGAGCAGTTCTTC. It translates to CASSLGAGSGSYNEQFF.

J is TRBJ1-2 and V is TRBV10-3, with D unclear. The V end was cut by 5 bases, the J end by 7 bases, with 14 bases between. The CDR3 has 13 residues. The germline gives CDR1 ENHRY, CDR2 SYGVKD. CDR3 amino acids: CAISLDPAVGYTF. CDR3 bases: TGTGCCATCAGTCTCGACCCGGCGGTTGGCTACACCTTC.

The chain recombines TRBV9 with TRBJ1-1; TRBD1 agrees at 7 bases. There are 17 residues in the CDR3. Looked up from germline, CDR1 is SGDLS and CDR2 is YYNGEE. Trimming cost V 1 base and J 1 base; bases outside gene matches: 10. CDR3 nucleotide sequence: TGTGCCAGCAGCGTATCCCTAGGGGGCGCTGGGAACACTGAAGCTTTCTTT. It is translated as CASSVSLGGAGNTEAFF.

The chain recombines TRBV9 with TRBJ2-6; TRBD1 agrees at 8 bases. Germline assignment: CDR1 SGDLS and CDR2 YYNGEE. V was pared by 3 bases and J by 4 bases, with 6 bases of the junction left unmatched. The CDR3 sequence is 16 residues long. CDR3 nucleotides: TGTGCCAGCAGCGAACCGACAGGGGCAGGGGCCAACGTCCTGACTTTC. Protein product: CASSEPTGAGANVLTF.

This rearrangement joins TRBV10-1 to TRBJ2-3; 9 bases map to TRBD2. The CDR3 loop spans 13 amino acids. The ends lost 6 bases at V and 3 bases at J; junction bases unmatched: 1. Germline V gene sequence: CDR1 WNHNN, CDR2 SYGVQD (reference sequence). In nucleotides, the CDR3 is TGCGCCAGCAGCACTAGCGGGACAGATACGCAGTATTTT. It yields the protein CASSTSGTDTQYF.

This chain links TRBV5-1 with TRBJ1-3, with D unclear. The CDR3 totals 16 residues. Germline V lookup: CDR1 SGHRS, CDR2 YFSETQ. Deletions cut 4 bases from V and 2 bases from J, with 16 bases between. CDR3 loop: CASSRTGFTTGNTIYF. CDR3 DNA sequence: TGCGCCAGCAGCAGGACGGGATTCACGACTGGAAACACCATATATTTT.

This chain joins TRBV5-8 and TRBJ1-1, with D perhaps matching TRBD1 (5 bases). The germline V gene has CDR1 SGHTS and CDR2 YDEGEE. V lost 4 bases to trimming and J lost 6 bases, with 16 bases between them. This CDR3 has 14 amino acids. CDR3 bases: TGTGCCAGCAGCCTGGAGTGGAGGGGACCTGAAGCTTTCTTT. Translated, it gives CASSLEWRGPEAFF.

The gene calls are TRBV6-1 and TRBJ2-2, with TRBD1 matching 8 bases. The V segment lost 5 bases and the J segment 8 bases; nucleotides outside the gene matches: 7. The CDR3 has 14 amino acids. Germline V gene data show CDR1 as MNHNS and CDR2 as SASEGT. This CDR3 is CASSSQGARGELFF. The CDR3 region has the DNA TGTGCCAGCAGTTCGCAGGGGGCACGGGGGGAGCTGTTTTTT.

The chain uses TRBV6-5 and TRBJ1-2; TRBD1 is a possible D gene (6 bases). Deletions cut 5 bases from V and 8 bases from J, with 12 bases between. The V gene's germline CDR1 is MNHEY and CDR2 SVGAGI. The CDR3 covers 12 residues. CDR3 sequence reads: CASSENRDGYTF. For the CDR3, the DNA is TGTGCCAGCAGTGAAAACAGGGACGGCTACACCTTC.

This chain connects TRBV30 to TRBJ1-2; D perhaps matches TRBD1 (6 bases). V lost 7 bases and J lost 2, with 17 bases in between. The CDR3 has 14 amino acids. Germline V gene lookup returns CDR1 GTSNPN and CDR2 SVGIG (reference sequence). CDR3 sequence: CAFYGGGPNYGYTF. The CDR3 coding sequence is TGTGCCTTCTATGGGGGGGGGCCCAACTATGGCTACACCTTC. Drawing the rest from reference TRBV30 and TRBJ1-2, the complete variable domain is SQTIHQWPATLVQPVGSPLSLECTVEGTSNPNLYWYRQAAGRGLQLLFYSVGIGQISSEVPQNLSASRPQDRQFILSSKKLLLSDSGFYLCAFYGGGPNYGYTFGSGTRLTVV.

V gene TRBV9 combines with J gene TRBJ2-3; weak D call: TRBD2 (6 bases). This CDR3 comprises 16 residues. V was shortened by 0 bases and J by 5 bases, with 16 bases between the two germline ends. From germline, CDR1 is SGDLS and CDR2 YYNGEE. DNA for the CDR3: TGTGCCAGCAGCGTAGTGGTTTCGGGAGCGGGAGATACGCAGTATTTT. It encodes CASSVVVSGAGDTQYF.

This sequence joins TRBV18 and TRBJ2-5; D possibly corresponds to TRBD1 (6 bases). This CDR3 spans 14 amino acids. V was clipped by 3 bases and J by 2 bases, with 10 bases between them. The germline CDR1 and CDR2 sequences are KGHSH and LQKENI. The CDR3 bases are TGTGCCAGCTCACCCCGGGACAAGCAAGAGACCCAGTACTTC. Translating gives CASSPRDKQETQYF.

V gene TRBV7-2 combines with J gene TRBJ2-3; possibly TRBD2 for D (6 bases). This CDR3 has 14 residues. V was pared by 5 bases and J by 6 bases, with 15 bases between. Germline CDR1 SGHTA, CDR2 FQGNSA. DNA for the CDR3: TGTGCCAGCAGCATCGGGACTGCCGGGGATACGCAGTATTTT. Translated, it gives CASSIGTAGDTQYF.

J is TRBJ2-1 and V is TRBV5-4; the match to TRBD1 covers 9 bases. Germline V lookup: CDR1 SGHNT, CDR2 YYREEE (reference sequence). V lost 4 bases to trimming and J lost 5 bases; unmatched junction nucleotides: 4. The CDR3 has 14 amino acids. DNA of the CDR3: TGTGCCAGCAGCCCACAGGGGGCCCACAATGAGCAGTTCTTC. Residues: CASSPQGAHNEQFF. Drawing the rest from reference TRBV5-4 and TRBJ2-1, the complete variable domain is ETGVTQSPTHLIKTRGQQVTLRCSSQSGHNTVSWYQQALGQGPQFIFQYYREEENGRGNFPPRFSGLQFPNYSSELNVNALELDDSALYLCASSPQGAHNEQFFGPGTRLTVL.

This clone occurred a few times. The V call is TRBV5-6, the J call TRBJ1-4; D perhaps matches TRBD1 (5 bases). Trimming removed 4 bases at V and 8 bases at J, with 15 bases between. CDR3 length equals 14 residues. Germline CDR1 SGHDT, CDR2 YYEEEE. The CDR3 protein is CASSRVQEGEKLFF. CDR3 sequence (DNA): TGTGCCAGCAGCCGGGTACAGGAGGGGGAAAAACTGTTTTTT.

The rearrangement joins TRBV19 to TRBJ2-7, with D possibly matching TRBD2 (5 bases). V gave up 4 bases and J gave up 1 base, with 11 bases separating them. The V gene's germline CDR1 is LNHDA and CDR2 SQIVND (reference sequence). The CDR3 sequence is 14 residues long. In DNA form, the CDR3 reads TGTGCCAGTAGTAGGAGCGGAGCTTCCTACGAGCAGTACTTC. Its protein product is CASSRSGASYEQYF. The full variable domain, rest sourced from reference TRBV19 and TRBJ2-7, is DGGITQSPKYLFRKEGQNVTLSCEQNLNHDAMYWYRQDPGQGLRLIYYSQIVNDFQKGDIAEGYSVSREKKESFPLTVTSAQKNPTAFYLCASSRSGASYEQYFGPGTRLTVT.

The rearrangement uses TRBV5-4 and TRBJ2-7; 8 nucleotides align to TRBD1. The germline CDR1 and CDR2 sequences are SGHNT and YYREEE (reference sequence). The V gene end was trimmed by 5 bases and the J gene end by 1 base; junction bases not matched to a gene: 5. The CDR3 runs to 14 residues. The CDR3 loop reads CASSSWTGSYEQYF. The CDR3 DNA sequence: TGTGCCAGCAGTTCCTGGACAGGGTCCTACGAGCAGTACTTC.

J is TRBJ2-2 and V is TRBV2; 10 bases align to TRBD2. CDR1 SNHLY and CDR2 FYNNEI come from the germline V gene. There are 18 residues in the CDR3. Trimming took 6 bases from V and 0 from J; bases not matched to a gene: 10. The CDR3 reads CASSSVRTSGANTGELFF. The CDR3 region has the DNA TGTGCCAGCAGCTCCGTTAGGACTAGCGGCGCGAACACCGGGGAGCTGTTTTTT.

This clone was recorded only once. The genes are TRBV5-4 and TRBJ2-1; 14 nucleotides match TRBD2. V was pared by 0 bases and J by 7 bases, with 3 bases of the junction left unmatched. The germline V gene encodes CDR1 SGHNT and CDR2 YYREEE (reference sequence). This CDR3 contains 16 residues. The CDR3 loop reads CASSLARTSGRNEQFF. The CDR3 nucleotides are TGTGCCAGCAGCTTGGCCAGGACTAGCGGGAGGAATGAGCAGTTCTTC.

V and J are TRBV28 and TRBJ2-3; TRBD1 aligns across 8 bases. The CDR3 has 14 amino acids. Germline loops: CDR1 MDHEN, CDR2 SYDVKM. The V segment lost 5 bases and the J segment 4 bases; nucleotides outside the gene matches: 5. The CDR3 DNA reads TGTGCCAGCAGTCCAGGACAGGGAGCAGATACGCAGTATTTT. It translates to CASSPGQGADTQYF.

The rearrangement joins TRBV27 to TRBJ2-4; tentative D call: TRBD2 (5 bases). Germline V CDR1 and CDR2: MNHEY, SMNVEV (reference sequence). Trimming shortened V by 4 bases and J by 0 bases, and 13 bases separated the two germline ends. The CDR3 loop spans 16 amino acids. In DNA, the CDR3 is TGTGCCAGCAGTTCTCCGGCGGGCTTAGCCAAAAACATTCAGTACTTC. Translated: CASSSPAGLAKNIQYF.

The chain is built from TRBV19 and TRBJ1-2, with D tentatively TRBD1 (5 bases). The V end was cut by 5 bases, the J end by 7 bases, with 11 bases between. Germline CDR1 reads LNHDA; CDR2 reads SQIVND (reference sequence). The CDR3 covers 12 residues. Written as DNA, the CDR3 is TGTGCCAGTAGTCCCCAGGGCGTTGGCTACACCTTC. The encoded protein is CASSPQGVGYTF.

This sequence joins TRBV27 and TRBJ1-5; D possibly corresponds to TRBD1 (5 bases). Trimming left V 5 bases short and J 3 bases short, with 14 bases between. The germline CDR1 and CDR2 sequences are MNHEY and SMNVEV (reference sequence). The CDR3 runs 15 residues. CDR3 region: CASSPPGEHNQPQHF. DNA of the CDR3: TGTGCCAGCAGTCCCCCGGGGGAGCACAATCAGCCCCAGCATTTT.

CDR3 nucleotide sequence: TGTGCCTGGAGGGGACTAGCAGGAACCTACGAGCAGTACTTC. This sequence encodes CAWRGLAGTYEQYF. The rearrangement links TRBV30 to TRBJ2-7; 9 nucleotides agree with TRBD2. This CDR3 has 14 residues. The J segment lost 2 bases and the V segment lost 3 bases, leaving 5 bases of the junction unmatched. The germline CDR1 and CDR2 sequences are GTSNPN and SVGIG (reference sequence).

The CDR3 loop reads CASSLGIGFGQYF. The CDR3, as DNA: TGTGCCAGCAGCTTAGGGATCGGGTTTGGGCAGTATTTT. The gene calls are TRBV13 and TRBJ2-3; D gene ambiguous. Trimming removed 0 bases from V and 11 bases from J, with 12 bases in between. The length of the CDR3 is 13 residues. The germline gives CDR1 PRHDT, CDR2 FYEKMQ (reference sequence).

The chain joins TRBV28 to TRBJ1-2; 7 bases are shared with TRBD1. The germline V gene encodes CDR1 MDHEN and CDR2 SYDVKM. Losses at the gene ends were 9 bases for V and 8 bases for J; bases not matched to a gene: 12. CDR3 length: 13 residues. The CDR3 sequence: CASTTGVTGGYTF. In nucleotides, the CDR3 is TGTGCCAGTACTACAGGGGTAACTGGCGGCTACACCTTC.

The V call is TRBV28, the J call TRBJ1-1, with 7 bases lining up with TRBD1. With V trimmed by 0 bases and J by 3 bases, 10 bases remained unmatched. CDR1 is MDHEN and CDR2 is SYDVKM in the germline V gene. CDR3 length: 17 amino acids. DNA for the CDR3: TGTGCCAGCAGTTTATGGGGACAGCAGCTTGGGTACACTGAAGCTTTCTTT. Its translation is CASSLWGQQLGYTEAFF.